Listed below are T cell receptor beta chains from one sample, sequenced in a study of blood T cell repertoires in COVID-19. TCRdb's table, derived via immunoSEQ multiplex PCR, lists solely in-frame clones and lacks some. The sample lists fewer than 150,000 clones, approximately 84% occurring once. The source material was peripheral blood. All receptors derive from a man aged 50 to 59 with acute or convalescent COVID-19. Each CDR3 is given without its conserved first and last residue.

v_call cdr3_aa
TRBV5-4 ASSPGQTIYEQY
TRBV11-2 ASSLTGNQPQH
TRBV6-5 ASSFGLGGGYGYT
TRBV28 ASSMDRGYYGYT
TRBV6-1 ASSEMGSPNYGYT
TRBV19 ASTRAFGELF
TRBV28 ASSLFPSVATNEKLF
TRBV7-3 ASSTDRSNTEAF
TRBV9 ASSPTGVGQPQH
TRBV27 ASSRDRNYGYT
TRBV5-1 ASRIWDREAYGYT
TRBV27 ASSLSGQANQPQH
TRBV1 TTESQPQH
TRBV27 ASSTLGGTEAF
TRBV5-6 ASSSRPRDIGL
TRBV7-2 ASSSQGNQPQH
TRBV7-2 ASSLKAEGSQPQH
TRBV27 ASSLAQGGHTEAF
TRBV20-1 SASWRNEQF
TRBV24-1 ATSGQGFNTGELF
TRBV9 ASSASLGSDGYT
TRBV7-9 ASSASGNTDTQY
TRBV2 ASRTGRAGELF
TRBV2 ASSQSQETQY
TRBV19 ASTSGGISTDTQY
TRBV10-3 AISESKGQGRGTQY
TRBV5-1 ASSFAGAGLNTEAF
TRBV6-5 ASSQGSSEQY
TRBV3-1/TRBV3-2 ASSRTGNGADTQY
TRBV9 ASSGSTGTSEKLF
TRBV28 ASSRTGPNQPQH
TRBV24-1 ATSDTTRAEAF
TRBV5-4 ASSVGVSYEQY
TRBV5-1 ASSSRTGGAVGEQY
TRBV6-1 ASSEVSTANEKLF
TRBV6-6 ASSLEDSINEKLF
TRBV7-2 ASSSQGGRNQPQH
TRBV12-3/TRBV12-4 ASSLAVNSPLH
TRBV29-1 SAETYRGQNEQF
TRBV19 ASRNRGNTGELF
TRBV2 ASSPGQIYGYT
TRBV13 ASSNRQGARGGYT
TRBV19 ASTKDRYNSPLH
TRBV19 ASRAYPSTDTQY